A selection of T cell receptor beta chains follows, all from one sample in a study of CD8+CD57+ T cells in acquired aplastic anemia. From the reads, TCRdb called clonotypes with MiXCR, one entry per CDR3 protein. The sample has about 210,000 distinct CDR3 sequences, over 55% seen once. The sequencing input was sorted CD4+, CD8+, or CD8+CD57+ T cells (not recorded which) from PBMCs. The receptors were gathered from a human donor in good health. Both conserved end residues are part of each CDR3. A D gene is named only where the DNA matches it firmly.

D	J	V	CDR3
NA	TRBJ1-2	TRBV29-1	CSVDRDGYTF
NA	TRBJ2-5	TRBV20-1	CSARSGTSVETQYF
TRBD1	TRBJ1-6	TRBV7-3	CASSLGQGGPLHF
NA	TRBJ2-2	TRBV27	CATSNTGELFF
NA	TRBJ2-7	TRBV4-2	CASSPYPGPYEQYF
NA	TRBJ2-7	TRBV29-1	CSVEDTSGGAGGEQYF
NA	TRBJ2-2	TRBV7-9	CASSWILGELFF
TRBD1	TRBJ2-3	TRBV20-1	CSAQGQVEADTQYF
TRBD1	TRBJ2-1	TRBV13	CASSSGQGSYNEQFF
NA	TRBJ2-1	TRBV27	CASSPGSPYNEQFF
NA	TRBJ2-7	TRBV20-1	CSARGGFIYEQYF
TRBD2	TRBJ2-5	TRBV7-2	CASSTSGGAETQYF
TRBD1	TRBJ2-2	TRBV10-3	CAISGGTGNTGELFF
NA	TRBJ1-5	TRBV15	CATSRDLQENQPQHF
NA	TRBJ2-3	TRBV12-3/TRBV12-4	CASAYGDTQYF
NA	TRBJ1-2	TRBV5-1	CASSLGQGSTYTF
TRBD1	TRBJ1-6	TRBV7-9	CASSQDRESSPLHF
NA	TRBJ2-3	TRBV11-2	CASSLATDTQYF
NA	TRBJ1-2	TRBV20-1	CSAREDGILYGYTF
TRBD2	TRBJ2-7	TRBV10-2	CASSGTSQNEQYF
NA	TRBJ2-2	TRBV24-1	CATSQGTGGELFF
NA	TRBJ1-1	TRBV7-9	CASSPPGVGPDAFF
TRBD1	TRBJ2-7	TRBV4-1	CASSPESTGRDEQYF
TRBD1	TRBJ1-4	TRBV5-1	CASRRTGSEKLFF
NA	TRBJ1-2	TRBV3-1	CASSQDALPDYGYTF
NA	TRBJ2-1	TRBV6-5	CASSSGDSYNEQFF
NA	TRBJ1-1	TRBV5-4	CASSLGQHKAPTEAFF
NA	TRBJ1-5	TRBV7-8	CASSSSGNSNQPQHF
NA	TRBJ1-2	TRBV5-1	CASSKDGTNYGYTF
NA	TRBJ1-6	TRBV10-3	CAISGVGGSPLHF
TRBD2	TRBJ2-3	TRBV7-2	CASSSRTSGGAYTQYF
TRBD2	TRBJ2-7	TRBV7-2	CASSAQGLADSYEQYF
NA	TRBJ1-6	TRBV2	CASSWGAVGSPLHF
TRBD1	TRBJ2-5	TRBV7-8	CASSPQTGGPETQYF
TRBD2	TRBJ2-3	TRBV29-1	CSVLAGGISTDTQYF
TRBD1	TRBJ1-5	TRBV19	CASSAGTGFFEPQHF
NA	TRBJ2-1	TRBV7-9	CASSLAQGTYNEQFF
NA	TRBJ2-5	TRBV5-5	CASSPIGGTGETQYF
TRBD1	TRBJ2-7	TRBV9	CASSSPGQAEQYF
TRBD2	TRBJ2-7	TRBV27	CASSFSGGSYEQYF
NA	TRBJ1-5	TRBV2	CARSHRGGRAVGNQPQHF
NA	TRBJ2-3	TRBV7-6	CASSLAWGGTDTQYF
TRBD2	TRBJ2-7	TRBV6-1	CASSYSGLAELYEQYF
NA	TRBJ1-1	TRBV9	CASSVGGGSGDTEAFF
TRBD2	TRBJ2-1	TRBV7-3	CASRRPGLAGIDSYNEQFF
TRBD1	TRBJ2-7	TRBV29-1	CSGTTGGYEQYF
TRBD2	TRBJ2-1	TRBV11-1	CASSLARRLAGGYYNEQFF
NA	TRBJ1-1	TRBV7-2	CASRLWGGDTEAFF
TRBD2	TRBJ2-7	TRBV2	CASRDYLVEQYF
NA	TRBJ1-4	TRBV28	CASSLGSQGEEKLFF
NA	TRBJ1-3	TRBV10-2	CASSQYTEGAIYF
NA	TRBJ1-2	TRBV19	CASSIPTTAPYGYTF
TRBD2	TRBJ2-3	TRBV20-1	CSARDPLTSGVTDTQYF
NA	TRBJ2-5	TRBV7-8	CATAVSGTEETQYF
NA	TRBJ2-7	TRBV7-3	CASSLGAASSYEQYF